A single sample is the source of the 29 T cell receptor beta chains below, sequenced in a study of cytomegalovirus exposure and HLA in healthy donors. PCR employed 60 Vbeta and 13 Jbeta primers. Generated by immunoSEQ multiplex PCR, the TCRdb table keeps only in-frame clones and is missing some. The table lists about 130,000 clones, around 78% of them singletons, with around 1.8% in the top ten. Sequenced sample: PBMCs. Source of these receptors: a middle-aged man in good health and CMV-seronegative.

The chain's CDR3 is CASSFGQRYSPLHF. CDR3 bases: TGTGCCAGCAGCTTTGGCCAGCGATATTCACCCCTCCACTTT. The genes are TRBV7-9 and TRBJ1-6, with D unresolved. V was clipped by 3 bases and J by 8 bases, with 11 bases between them. Germline CDR1 SEHNR, CDR2 FQNEAQ (reference sequence). CDR3 length: 14 residues.

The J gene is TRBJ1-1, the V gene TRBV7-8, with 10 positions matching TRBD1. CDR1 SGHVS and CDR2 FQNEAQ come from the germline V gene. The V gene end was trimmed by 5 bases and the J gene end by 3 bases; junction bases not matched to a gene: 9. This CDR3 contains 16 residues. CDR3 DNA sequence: TGTGCCAGCAGCCCGAGACAGGGGGCGCCGTACACTGAAGCTTTCTTT. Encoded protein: CASSPRQGAPYTEAFF.

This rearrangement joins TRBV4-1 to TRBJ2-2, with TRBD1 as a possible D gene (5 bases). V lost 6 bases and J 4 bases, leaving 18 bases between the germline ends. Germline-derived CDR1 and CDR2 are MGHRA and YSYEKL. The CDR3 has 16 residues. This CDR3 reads CASRPGQGQGTGELFF. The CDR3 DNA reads TGCGCCAGCAGACCCGGGCAGGGTCAAGGCACCGGGGAGCTGTTTTTT.

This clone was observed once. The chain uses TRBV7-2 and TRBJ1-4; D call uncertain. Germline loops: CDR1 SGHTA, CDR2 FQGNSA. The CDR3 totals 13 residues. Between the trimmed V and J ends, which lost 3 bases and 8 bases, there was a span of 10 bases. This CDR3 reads CASSFRSREKLFF. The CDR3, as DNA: TGTGCCAGCAGCTTCAGATCGCGGGAAAAACTGTTTTTT.

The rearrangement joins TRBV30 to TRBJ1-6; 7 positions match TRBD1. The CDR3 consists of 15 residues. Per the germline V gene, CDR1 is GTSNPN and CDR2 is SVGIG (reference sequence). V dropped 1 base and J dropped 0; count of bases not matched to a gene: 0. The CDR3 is CAWSGDSSYNSPLHF. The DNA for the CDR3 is TGTGCCTGGAGTGGGGACAGCTCCTATAATTCACCCCTCCACTTT. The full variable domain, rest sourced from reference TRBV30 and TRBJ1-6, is SQTIHQWPATLVQPVGSPLSLECTVEGTSNPNLYWYRQAAGRGLQLLFYSVGIGQISSEVPQNLSASRPQDRQFILSSKKLLLSDSGFYLCAWSGDSSYNSPLHFGNGTRLTVT.

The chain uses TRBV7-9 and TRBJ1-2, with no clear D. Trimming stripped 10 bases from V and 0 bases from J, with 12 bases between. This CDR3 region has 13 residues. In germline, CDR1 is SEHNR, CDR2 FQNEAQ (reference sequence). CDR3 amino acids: CATSEQPNYGYTF. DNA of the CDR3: TGTGCCACCTCGGAACAGCCTAACTATGGCTACACCTTC.

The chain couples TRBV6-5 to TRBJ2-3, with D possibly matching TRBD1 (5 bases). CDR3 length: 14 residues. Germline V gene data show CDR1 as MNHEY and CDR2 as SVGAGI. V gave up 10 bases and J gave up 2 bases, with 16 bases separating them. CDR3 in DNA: TGTGCCACCAGGATAGGGGTGCACACAGATACGCAGTATTTT. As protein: CATRIGVHTDTQYF.

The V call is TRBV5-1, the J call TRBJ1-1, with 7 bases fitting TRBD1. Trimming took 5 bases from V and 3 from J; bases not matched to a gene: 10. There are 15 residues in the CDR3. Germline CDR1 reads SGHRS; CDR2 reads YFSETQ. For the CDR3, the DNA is TGCGCCAGCAGGCTGGGGGCCCAGGGGGACACTGAAGCTTTCTTT. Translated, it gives CASRLGAQGDTEAFF. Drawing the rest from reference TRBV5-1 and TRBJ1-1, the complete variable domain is KAGVTQTPRYLIKTRGQQVTLSCSPISGHRSVSWYQQTPGQGLQFLFEYFSETQRNKGNFPGRFSGRQFSNSRSEMNVSTLELGDSALYLCASRLGAQGDTEAFFGQGTRLTVV.

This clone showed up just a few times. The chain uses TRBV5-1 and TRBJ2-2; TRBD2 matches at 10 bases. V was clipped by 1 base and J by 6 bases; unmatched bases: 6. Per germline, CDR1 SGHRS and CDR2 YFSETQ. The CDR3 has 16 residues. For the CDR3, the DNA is TGCGCCAGCAGCTTGTCTCCTAGCGGGGGCCCCGGGGAGCTGTTTTTT. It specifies CASSLSPSGGPGELFF.

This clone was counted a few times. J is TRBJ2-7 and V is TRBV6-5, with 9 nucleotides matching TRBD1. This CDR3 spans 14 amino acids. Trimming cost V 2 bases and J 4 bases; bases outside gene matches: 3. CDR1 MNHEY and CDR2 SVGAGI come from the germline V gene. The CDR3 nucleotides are TGTGCCAGCAGTTACGGGACAGGGCCTTACGAGCAGTACTTC. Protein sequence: CASSYGTGPYEQYF.

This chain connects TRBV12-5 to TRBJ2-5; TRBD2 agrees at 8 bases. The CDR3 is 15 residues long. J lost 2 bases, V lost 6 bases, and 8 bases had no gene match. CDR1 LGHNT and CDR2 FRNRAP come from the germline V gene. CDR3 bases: TGTGCTAGTGGCCGGGGGGGAACCAATCAAGAGACCCAGTACTTC. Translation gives CASGRGGTNQETQYF. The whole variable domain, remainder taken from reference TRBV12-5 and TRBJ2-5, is DARVTQTPRHKVTEMGQEVTMRCQPILGHNTVFWYRQTMMQGLELLAYFRNRAPLDDSGMPKDRFSAEMPDATLATLKIQPSEPRDSAVYFCASGRGGTNQETQYFGPGTRLLVL.

The CDR3 protein is CASRERELTTDTQYF. CDR3 coding DNA: TGTGCCAGCAGGGAGCGGGAGCTTACCACAGATACGCAGTATTTT. This sequence joins TRBV2 and TRBJ2-3; 8 nucleotides match TRBD2. The CDR3 has 15 amino acids. CDR1 and CDR2 from the germline V gene are SNHLY and FYNNEI. After removal of 6 bases from V and 2 bases from J, the junction contained 7 bases not matched to a gene.

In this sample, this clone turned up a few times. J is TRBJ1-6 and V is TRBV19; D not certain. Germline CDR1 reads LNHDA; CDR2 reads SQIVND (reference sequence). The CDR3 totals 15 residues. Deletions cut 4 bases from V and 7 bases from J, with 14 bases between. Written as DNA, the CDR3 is TGTGCCAGTAGTACAGCGGCCATTGGCAATTCACCCCTCCACTTT. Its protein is CASSTAAIGNSPLHF.

The CDR3 sequence is CASSFYTGGNEKLFF. In DNA, the CDR3 is TGTGCCAGCAGCTTCTACACGGGAGGAAATGAAAAACTGTTTTTT. This chain uses TRBV7-9 with TRBJ1-4; D is uncertain. The germline V gene encodes CDR1 SEHNR and CDR2 FQNEAQ (reference sequence). The germline V and J ends were trimmed by 3 bases and 5 bases, with 13 bases remaining between them. This CDR3 has 15 residues.

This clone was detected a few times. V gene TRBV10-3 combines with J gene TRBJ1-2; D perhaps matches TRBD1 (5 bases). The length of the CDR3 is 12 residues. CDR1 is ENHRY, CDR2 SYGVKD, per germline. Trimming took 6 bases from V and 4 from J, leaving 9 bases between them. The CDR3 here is CAIRGDFYGYTF. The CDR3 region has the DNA TGTGCCATCAGGGGGGACTTCTATGGCTACACCTTC.

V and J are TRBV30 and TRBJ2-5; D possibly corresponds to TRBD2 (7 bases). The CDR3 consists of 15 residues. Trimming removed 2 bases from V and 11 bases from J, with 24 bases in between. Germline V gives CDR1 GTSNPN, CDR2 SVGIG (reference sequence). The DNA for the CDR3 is TGTGCCTGGAGTCAAGGGGTGGGGGGGGCACGGGAGCAGTACTTC. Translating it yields CAWSQGVGGAREQYF.

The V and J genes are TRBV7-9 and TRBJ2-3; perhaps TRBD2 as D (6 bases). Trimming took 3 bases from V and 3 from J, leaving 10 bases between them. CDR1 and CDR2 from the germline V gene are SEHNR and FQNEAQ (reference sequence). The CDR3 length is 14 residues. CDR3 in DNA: TGTGCCAGCAGCTTCGGGGGTGGTACAGATACGCAGTATTTT. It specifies CASSFGGGTDTQYF. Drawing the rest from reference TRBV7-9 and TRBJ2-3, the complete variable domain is DTGVSQNPRHKITKRGQNVTFRCDPISEHNRLYWYRQTLGQGPEFLTYFQNEAQLEKSRLLSDRFSAERPKGSFSTLEIQRTEQGDSAMYLCASSFGGGTDTQYFGPGTRLTVL.

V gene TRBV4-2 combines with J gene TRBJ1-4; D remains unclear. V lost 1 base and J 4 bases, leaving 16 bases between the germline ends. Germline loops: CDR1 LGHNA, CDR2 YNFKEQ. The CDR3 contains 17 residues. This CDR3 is CASSQGYRREGNEKLFF. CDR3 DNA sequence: TGTGCCAGCAGCCAAGGGTATCGGCGTGAGGGTAATGAAAAACTGTTTTTT.

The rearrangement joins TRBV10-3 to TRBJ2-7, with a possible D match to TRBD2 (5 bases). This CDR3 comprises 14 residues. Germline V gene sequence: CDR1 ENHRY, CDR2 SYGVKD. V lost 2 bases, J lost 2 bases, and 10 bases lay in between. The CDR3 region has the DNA TGTGCCATCAGTGAGGGAGGCGGGCCCTACGAGCAGTACTTC. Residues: CAISEGGGPYEQYF.

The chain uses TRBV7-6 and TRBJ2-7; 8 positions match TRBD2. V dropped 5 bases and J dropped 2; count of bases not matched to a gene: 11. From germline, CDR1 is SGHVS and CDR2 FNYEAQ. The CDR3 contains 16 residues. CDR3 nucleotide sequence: TGTGCCAGCAGCCCGAGCGGTGGTAGCGGGGCCTACGAGCAGTACTTC. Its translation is CASSPSGGSGAYEQYF.

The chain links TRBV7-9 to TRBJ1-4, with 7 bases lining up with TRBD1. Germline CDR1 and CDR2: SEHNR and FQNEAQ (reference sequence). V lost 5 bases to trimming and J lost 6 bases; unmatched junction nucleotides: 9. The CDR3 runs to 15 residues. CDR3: CASSPGQVLDEKLFF. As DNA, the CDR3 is TGTGCCAGCAGCCCCGGACAGGTTCTGGATGAAAAACTGTTTTTT.

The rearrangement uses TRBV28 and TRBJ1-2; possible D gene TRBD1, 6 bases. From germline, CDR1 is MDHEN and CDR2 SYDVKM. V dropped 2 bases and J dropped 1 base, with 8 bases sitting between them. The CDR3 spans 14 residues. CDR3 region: CASSLPQGNYGYTF. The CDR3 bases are TGTGCCAGCAGTTTACCACAGGGTAACTATGGCTACACCTTC.

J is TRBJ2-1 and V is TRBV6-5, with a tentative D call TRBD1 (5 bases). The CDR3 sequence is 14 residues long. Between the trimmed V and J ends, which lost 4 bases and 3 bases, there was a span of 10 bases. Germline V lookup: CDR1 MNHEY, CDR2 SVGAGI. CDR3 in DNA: TGTGCCAGCAGTTTCGACAGAGACTACAATGAGCAGTTCTTC. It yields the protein CASSFDRDYNEQFF.

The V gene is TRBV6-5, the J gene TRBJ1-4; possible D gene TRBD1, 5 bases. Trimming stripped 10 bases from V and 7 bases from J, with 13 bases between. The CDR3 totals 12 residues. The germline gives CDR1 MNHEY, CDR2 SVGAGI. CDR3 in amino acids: CATQGLSEKLFF. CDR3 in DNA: TGTGCCACCCAGGGTTTGAGTGAAAAACTGTTTTTT.

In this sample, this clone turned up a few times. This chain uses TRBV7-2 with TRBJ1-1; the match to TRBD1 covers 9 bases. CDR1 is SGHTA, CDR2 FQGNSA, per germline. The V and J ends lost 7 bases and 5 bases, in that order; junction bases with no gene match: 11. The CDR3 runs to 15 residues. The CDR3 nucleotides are TGTGCCAGCACTAACCAACAGGGGGCGAGGACTGAAGCTTTCTTT. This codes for CASTNQQGARTEAFF.

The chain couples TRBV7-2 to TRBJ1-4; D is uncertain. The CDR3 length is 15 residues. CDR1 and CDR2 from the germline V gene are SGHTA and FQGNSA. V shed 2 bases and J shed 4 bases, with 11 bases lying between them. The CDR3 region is CASSLFRFDNEKLFF. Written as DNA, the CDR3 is TGTGCCAGCAGCTTATTCAGGTTTGATAATGAAAAACTGTTTTTT.

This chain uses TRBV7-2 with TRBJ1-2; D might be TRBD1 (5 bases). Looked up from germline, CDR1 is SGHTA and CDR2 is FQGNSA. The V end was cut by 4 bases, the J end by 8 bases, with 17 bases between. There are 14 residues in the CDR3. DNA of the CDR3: TGTGCCAGCAGCTCGCACGGGGGGACGGGCGGCTACACCTTC. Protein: CASSSHGGTGGYTF.

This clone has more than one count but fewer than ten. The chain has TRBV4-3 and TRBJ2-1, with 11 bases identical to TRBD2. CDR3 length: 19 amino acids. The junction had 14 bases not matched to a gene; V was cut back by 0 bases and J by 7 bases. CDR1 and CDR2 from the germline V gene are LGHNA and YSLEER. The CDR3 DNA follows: TGCGCCAGCAGCCAAGATCGTATCCTTAGCGGGGGGGAGGGGAATGAGCAGTTCTTC. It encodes CASSQDRILSGGEGNEQFF.

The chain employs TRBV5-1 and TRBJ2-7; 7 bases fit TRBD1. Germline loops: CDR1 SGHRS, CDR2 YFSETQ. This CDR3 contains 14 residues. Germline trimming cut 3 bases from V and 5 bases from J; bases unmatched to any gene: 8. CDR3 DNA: TGCGCCAGCAGCTCCGCCGGGACAGTGAACGAGCAGTACTTC. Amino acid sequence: CASSSAGTVNEQYF.